The 16 T cell receptor beta chains below come from one sample, sequenced in a study of CD8 T cells in ankylosing spondylitis. In TCRdb, the 5' RACE reads were re-called with MiXCR into one record per CDR3 protein. The top ten clones hold approximately 33% of a sample with a few hundred thousand distinct CDR3 sequences, over 15% of them seen once. Sequencing used blood, either unsorted or a sorted T cell fraction (not recorded which). These receptors were collected from a male donor with ankylosing spondylitis or in good health (not recorded which).

This clonotype occurred a few times. The chain links TRBV27 to TRBJ2-5, with 9 bases fitting TRBD1. The junction had 13 bases not matched to a gene; V was cut back by 3 bases and J by 5 bases. Germline CDR1 MNHEY, CDR2 SMNVEV (reference sequence). The CDR3 loop spans 17 amino acids. The CDR3 here is CASSFLMGQGVLETQYF. The CDR3 coding sequence is TGTGCCAGCAGTTTTTTGATGGGACAGGGTGTATTGGAGACCCAGTACTTC.

The chain couples TRBV29-1 to TRBJ1-5; a possible D gene is TRBD1 (5 bases). This CDR3 has 13 residues. The germline CDR1 and CDR2 sequences are SQVTM and ANQGSEA. V lost 3 bases to trimming and J lost 3 bases, with 9 bases between them. CDR3 loop: CSVDSGFNQPQHF. The CDR3 bases are TGCAGCGTTGATTCAGGGTTCAATCAGCCCCAGCATTTT.

This chain links TRBV4-1 with TRBJ1-5, with D tentatively TRBD1 (5 bases). V lost 2 bases and J lost 5, with 13 bases in between. Germline V CDR1 and CDR2: MGHRA, YSYEKL. The CDR3 sequence is 15 residues long. The CDR3 is CASSQFERGDQPQHF. The CDR3 nucleotides are TGCGCCAGCAGCCAATTTGAGAGGGGCGATCAGCCCCAGCATTTT.

This clonotype occurred a few times. V gene TRBV28 combines with J gene TRBJ2-7; 9 bases line up with TRBD1. CDR1 is MDHEN and CDR2 is SYDVKM in the germline V gene. V lost 4 bases, J lost 2 bases, and 9 bases stayed unmatched. This CDR3 region has 16 residues. The CDR3 DNA is TGTGCCAGCAGTTCCCCCGGGACAGGGCCGACCTACGAGCAGTACTTC. This gives the protein CASSSPGTGPTYEQYF.

The V call is TRBV7-2, the J call TRBJ2-5; maybe TRBD2 (5 bases). The CDR3 loop spans 13 amino acids. Between the trimmed V and J ends, which lost 5 bases and 5 bases, there was a span of 12 bases. Germline V gene lookup returns CDR1 SGHTA and CDR2 FQGNSA. For the CDR3, the DNA is TGTGCCAGCAGCCCGGAGGCTGGCGAGACCCAGTACTTC. Translation gives CASSPEAGETQYF.

This clonotype has more than one count but fewer than ten. The gene calls are TRBV7-9 and TRBJ2-1; TRBD2 might be the D (6 bases). V was shortened by 4 bases and J by 4 bases, with 14 bases between the two germline ends. Germline values: CDR1 SEHNR, CDR2 FQNEAQ (reference sequence). This CDR3 contains 15 residues. CDR3 loop: CASSYREMGYNEQFF. CDR3 sequence (DNA): TGTGCCAGCAGCTATCGGGAGATGGGTTACAATGAGCAGTTCTTC.

The genes are TRBV5-1 and TRBJ2-1; 7 bases are shared with TRBD2. Trimming took 0 bases from V and 2 from J; bases not matched to a gene: 5. The CDR3 consists of 16 residues. Germline CDR1 reads SGHRS; CDR2 reads YFSETQ. The CDR3 coding sequence is TGCGCCAGCAGCTTGGTTCGAAGCGGGACCTACAATGAGCAGTTCTTC. This translates into CASSLVRSGTYNEQFF.

This clonotype was detected a few times. V usage is TRBV6-1 and J usage is TRBJ2-3; a weak D match, TRBD2 (6 bases). Trimming cost V 5 bases and J 0 bases, with 15 bases left between them. The CDR3 has 16 amino acids. The germline CDR1 and CDR2 sequences are MNHNS and SASEGT. CDR3 bases: TGTGCCAGCAGTCAACTTAGCGGAGGGAGCACAGATACGCAGTATTTT. It yields the protein CASSQLSGGSTDTQYF.

This clonotype turned up a few times. The rearrangement joins TRBV9 to TRBJ1-2; 9 bases agree with TRBD1. The germline CDR1 and CDR2 sequences are SGDLS and YYNGEE. This CDR3 has 15 residues. Trimming at V came to 4 bases and at J to 2 bases, leaving 6 bases not matched to a gene. CDR3 nucleotide sequence: TGTGCCAGCAGCTCCACCGGGACAGGGAACTATGGCTACACCTTC. It yields the protein CASSSTGTGNYGYTF.

V and J are TRBV10-1 and TRBJ2-7; D might be TRBD2 (6 bases). This CDR3 is built from 15 residues. Trimming took 5 bases from V and 2 from J, leaving 16 bases between them. The germline CDR1 and CDR2 sequences are WNHNN and SYGVQD (reference sequence). CDR3 coding DNA: TGCGCCAGCAGTTCATTCGGGACTGAAACCTACGAGCAGTACTTC. It specifies CASSSFGTETYEQYF.

The chain couples TRBV19 to TRBJ1-1, with 9 nucleotides matching TRBD1. CDR3 size: 14 residues. Unmatched junction bases numbered 6, after V lost 5 bases and J lost 5 bases. Per germline, CDR1 LNHDA and CDR2 SQIVND (reference sequence). The chain's CDR3 is CASSAQGAVTEAFF. CDR3 coding DNA: TGTGCCAGTAGTGCACAGGGGGCTGTGACTGAAGCTTTCTTT.

The chain joins TRBV2 to TRBJ2-4; tentatively, D is TRBD2 (6 bases). The CDR3 spans 14 residues. CDR1 and CDR2 (germline): SNHLY, FYNNEI. Trimming took off 3 bases at V and 9 bases at J, with 15 bases between the two ends. The CDR3 here is CASSDWSFGGIQYF. The CDR3 nucleotides are TGTGCCAGCAGTGACTGGAGTTTCGGGGGCATTCAGTACTTC.

This clonotype was seen only a few times. V and J are TRBV10-1 and TRBJ1-5; TRBD1 might be the D (5 bases). CDR1 is WNHNN, CDR2 SYGVQD, per germline (reference sequence). The V gene lost 8 bases and the J gene lost 5 bases, with 19 bases spanning the gap. The CDR3 extends over 15 amino acids. In DNA, the CDR3 is TGCGCCAGCCTGGCGGGGCCTAGGCGAGATCAGCCCCAGCATTTT. Encoded protein: CASLAGPRRDQPQHF.

The V and J genes are TRBV9 and TRBJ2-1, with 8 positions matching TRBD2. The germline gives CDR1 SGDLS, CDR2 YYNGEE. CDR3 length: 12 amino acids. J was trimmed by 13 bases and V by 1 base; bases with no gene match: 4. The CDR3 protein is CASSVNGRGQFF. For the CDR3, the DNA is TGTGCCAGCAGCGTAAACGGGAGGGGTCAGTTCTTC.

The chain joins TRBV6-5 to TRBJ2-5; the match to TRBD1 covers 7 bases. Trimming cost V 3 bases and J 4 bases; bases outside gene matches: 5. Looked up from germline, CDR1 is MNHEY and CDR2 is SVGAGI. The CDR3 is made up of 14 amino acids. The chain's CDR3 is CASSYLTGSETQYF. The CDR3 DNA follows: TGTGCCAGCAGTTATCTGACAGGGTCAGAGACCCAGTACTTC.

The chain employs TRBV29-1 and TRBJ1-2; 10 bases are shared with TRBD1. Germline trimming cut 6 bases from V and 7 bases from J; bases unmatched to any gene: 8. This CDR3 is 13 amino acids long. Germline V gives CDR1 SQVTM, CDR2 ANQGSEA. The CDR3 region has the DNA TGCAGCGTCGAGGGACAGGGGACGGTTGGCTACACCTTC. This sequence encodes CSVEGQGTVGYTF.